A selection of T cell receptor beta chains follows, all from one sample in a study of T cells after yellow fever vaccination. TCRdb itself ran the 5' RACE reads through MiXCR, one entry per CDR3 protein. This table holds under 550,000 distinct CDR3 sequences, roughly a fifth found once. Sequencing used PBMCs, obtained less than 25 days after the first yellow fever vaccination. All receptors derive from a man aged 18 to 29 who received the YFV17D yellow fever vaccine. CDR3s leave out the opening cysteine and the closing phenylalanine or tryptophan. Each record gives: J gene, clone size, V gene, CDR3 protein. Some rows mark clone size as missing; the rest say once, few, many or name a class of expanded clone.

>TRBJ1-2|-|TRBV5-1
ASSLAGGHYGYT
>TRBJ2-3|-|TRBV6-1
ASSPIAALGTQY
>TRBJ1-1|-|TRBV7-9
ASSPTGLRSEAF
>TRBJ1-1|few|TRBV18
ASTNVGGRTEAF
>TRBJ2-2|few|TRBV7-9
ASSLQSSGELF
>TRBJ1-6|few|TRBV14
ASSPSLGYSPLH
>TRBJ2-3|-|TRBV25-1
ASSERLGWDTQY
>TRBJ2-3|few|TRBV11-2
ASSLELAGGPSTDTQY
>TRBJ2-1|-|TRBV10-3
AIASGQRLMAYNEQF
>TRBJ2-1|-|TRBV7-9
ASSSWGGHPYNEQF
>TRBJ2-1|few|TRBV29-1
SVGSPNEQF
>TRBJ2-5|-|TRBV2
ASSGGRREETQY
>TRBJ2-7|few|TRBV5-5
ASSLETWYEQY
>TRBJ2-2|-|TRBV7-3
ASSLRDPRGYTGELF
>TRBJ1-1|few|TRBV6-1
ASRPPERGRPF
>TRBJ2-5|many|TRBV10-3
AIGGSGETQY
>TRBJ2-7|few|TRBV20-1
SARTGRPYEQY
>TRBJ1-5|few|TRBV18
ASSPPGLNQPQH
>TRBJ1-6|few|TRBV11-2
ASSSGQGVSPLH
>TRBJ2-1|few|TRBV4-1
ASSHTSSEQF
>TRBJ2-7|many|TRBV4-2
ASSQDAQTRGQY
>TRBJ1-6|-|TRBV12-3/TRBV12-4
ASSSGLSYNSPLH
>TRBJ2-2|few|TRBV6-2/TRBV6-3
ASSYVGSSGELF
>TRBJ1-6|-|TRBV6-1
ASSEELPGNSPLH
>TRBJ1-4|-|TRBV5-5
ASSLGRFGQLNEKLF
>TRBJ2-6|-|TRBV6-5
ASSYGVWANVLT
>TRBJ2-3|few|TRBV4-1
ASSQEGVTTASLADTQY
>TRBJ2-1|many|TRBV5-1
ASSLETGNYNEQF
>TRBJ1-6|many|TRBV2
ASNQDRAGNSPLH
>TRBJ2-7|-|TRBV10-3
AISDYAGGLDEQY
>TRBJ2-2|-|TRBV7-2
ASSLYESGELF
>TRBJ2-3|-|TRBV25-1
ASSARQGVSDTQY
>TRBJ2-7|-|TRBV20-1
SALRTPLISYEQY
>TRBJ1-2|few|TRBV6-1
ASSLSSANYGYT
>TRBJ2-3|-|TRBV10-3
AISESRVGQIDTDTQY
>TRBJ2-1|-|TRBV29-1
SVEGDRGNYNEQF
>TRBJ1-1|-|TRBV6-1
ASSDQGVMNTEAF
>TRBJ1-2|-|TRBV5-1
ASSPGRDRGYT
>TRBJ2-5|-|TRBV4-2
ASSLSGGNGKETQY
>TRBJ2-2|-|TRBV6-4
ASSDGQGTGELF
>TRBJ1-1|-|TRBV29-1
SVFQGQGAEAF
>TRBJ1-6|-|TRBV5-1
ASSLYRETGSPLH
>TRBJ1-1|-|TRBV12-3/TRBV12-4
ASSPRTGPAF
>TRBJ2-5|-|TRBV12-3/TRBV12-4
ASSLGGGPFIETQY
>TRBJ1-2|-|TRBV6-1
ASTPDRGLEGYT
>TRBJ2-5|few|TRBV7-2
ASSPDGAVETQY
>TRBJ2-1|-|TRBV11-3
ASSLVSAGPPYNEQF
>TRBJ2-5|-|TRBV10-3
AISETNRGRETQY
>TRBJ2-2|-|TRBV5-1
ASSPQFTGELF